A selection of T cell receptor beta chains follows, all from one sample in a study of blood T cells in healthy people across ages. In TCRdb, the 5' RACE reads were re-called with MiXCR into one record per CDR3 protein. The sample has over 1.5 million distinct CDR3 sequences, roughly 50% seen once. Sequencing was carried out using blood. Every receptor here comes from a woman in her forties in good health. CDR3s include the opening cysteine and the closing phenylalanine or tryptophan. A D gene is named only where the DNA matches it firmly. The size field is filled for only some rows; it gives once, few, many or a size class.

j_gene: TRBJ2-1; abundance: .; d_gene: TRBD2; v_gene: TRBV6-2/TRBV6-3; CDR3aa: CASSYLGLAMETQFF; CDR3nt: TGTGCCAGCAGTTACCTGGGACTAGCGATGGAGACCCAGTTCTTC
j_gene: TRBJ2-5; abundance: .; d_gene: .; v_gene: TRBV5-1; CDR3aa: CASSLNDRVGTETQYF; CDR3nt: TGCGCCAGCAGCTTGAACGATAGGGTGGGGACGGAGACCCAGTACTTC
j_gene: TRBJ2-5; abundance: few; d_gene: .; v_gene: TRBV20-1; CDR3aa: CSASWATQETQYF; CDR3nt: TGCAGTGCTAGCTGGGCGACCCAAGAGACCCAGTACTTC
j_gene: TRBJ2-4; abundance: .; d_gene: .; v_gene: TRBV20-1; CDR3aa: CSARDSARQENIQYF; CDR3nt: TGCAGTGCTAGAGACTCCGCCCGTCAGGAAAACATTCAGTACTTC
j_gene: TRBJ2-3; abundance: .; d_gene: .; v_gene: TRBV6-2/TRBV6-3; CDR3aa: CASRSRGTVTDTQYF; CDR3nt: TGTGCCAGCAGATCCCGGGGGACAGTCACAGATACGCAGTATTTT
j_gene: TRBJ1-5; abundance: .; d_gene: .; v_gene: TRBV20-1; CDR3aa: CSASPPTDQPQHF; CDR3nt: TGCAGTGCTAGCCCCCCTACGGATCAGCCCCAGCATTTT
j_gene: TRBJ2-7; abundance: .; d_gene: .; v_gene: TRBV3-1; CDR3aa: CASSQTPYEQYF; CDR3nt: TGTGCCAGCAGCCAGACCCCCTACGAGCAGTACTTC
j_gene: TRBJ2-1; abundance: few; d_gene: .; v_gene: TRBV6-2/TRBV6-3; CDR3aa: CASSYERTRNEQFF; CDR3nt: TGTGCCAGCAGTTACGAAAGAACGCGAAATGAGCAGTTCTTC
j_gene: TRBJ2-7; abundance: .; d_gene: .; v_gene: TRBV5-6; CDR3aa: CASSPSRYHTSYEQYF; CDR3nt: TGTGCCAGCAGTCCATCCAGGTATCACACCTCCTACGAGCAGTACTTC
j_gene: TRBJ2-7; abundance: .; d_gene: .; v_gene: TRBV11-2; CDR3aa: CASSLIEVQSYEQYF; CDR3nt: TGTGCCAGCAGCTTAATCGAGGTACAGTCCTACGAGCAGTACTTC
j_gene: TRBJ1-4; abundance: .; d_gene: .; v_gene: TRBV28; CDR3aa: CASSFRPNEKLFF; CDR3nt: TGTGCCAGCAGTTTCCGGCCTAATGAAAAACTGTTTTTT
j_gene: TRBJ2-3; abundance: .; d_gene: TRBD2; v_gene: TRBV3-1; CDR3aa: CASSQDQGLAARTDTQYF; CDR3nt: TGTGCCAGCAGCCAGGACCAAGGACTAGCGGCGCGCACAGATACGCAGTATTTT
j_gene: TRBJ2-1; abundance: .; d_gene: .; v_gene: TRBV6-5; CDR3aa: CASTYSPVDNEQFF; CDR3nt: TGTGCCAGCACTTACTCCCCAGTAGACAATGAGCAGTTCTTC